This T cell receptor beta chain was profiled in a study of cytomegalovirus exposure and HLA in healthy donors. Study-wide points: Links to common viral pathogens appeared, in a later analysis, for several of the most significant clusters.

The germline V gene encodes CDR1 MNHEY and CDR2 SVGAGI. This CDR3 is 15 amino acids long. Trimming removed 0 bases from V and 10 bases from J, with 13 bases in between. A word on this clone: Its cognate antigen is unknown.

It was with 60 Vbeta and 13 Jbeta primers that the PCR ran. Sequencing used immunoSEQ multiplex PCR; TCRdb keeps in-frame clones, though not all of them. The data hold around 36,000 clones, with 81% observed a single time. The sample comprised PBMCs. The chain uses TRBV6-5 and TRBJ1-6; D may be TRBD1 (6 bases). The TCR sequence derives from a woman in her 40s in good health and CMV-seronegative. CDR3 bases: TGTGCCAGCAGTTACTCAGGGCAGGGGAAGTCACCCCTCCACTTT. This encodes CASSYSGQGKSPLHF.